This TCR beta chain originates from a study of blood T cell repertoires in COVID-19 (TCRdb year 2020). For context, the study as a whole: Samples covering the acute and convalescent phases of COVID-19 were provided by collaborators in the United States, Italy and Spain. The prospective study material was composed of cDNA or gDNA derived from T cells, B-cell-depleted T cells, or PBMCs. Subjects who had been exposed to COVID-19, were actively infected with it, or had recovered from it provided the deeply sampled blood TCRbeta repertoires that made up the dataset. The repertoires were released in a freely available public database intended as a resource for research on the immune response to SARS-CoV-2. Samples were obtained from the ongoing ImmuneRACE study (first 160 participants) and from over a thousand subjects provided by 6 global collaborators. A de-identified subject ID, COVID-19 status, age in years and sex were almost always included in the sample metadata. Where HLA class I and class II types were available, the types were taken from metadata supplied by the sample provider, not from assay-based typing.

Results and caveats for the whole study, not just this receptor: The quantity of clinical and demographic metadata differed by source and by participant and was supplied without curation.

On this clone: It lacks a known antigen. No quality values exist for individual bases; no much larger clone is one base distant.

TCRbeta CDR3 regions were amplified from genomic DNA using the immunoSEQ Assay, a bias-controlled multiplex PCR. The source study handled its data this way. The number of nucleated cells in each sample was estimated from the amplification of reference gene primers within the assay. Sequence reads were collapsed and filtered to measure the absolute abundance of every unique TCRbeta CDR3 rearrangement. For each sample, productive Simpson clonality was calculated as the square root of Simpson's diversity index across productive rearrangements. The immuneACCESS repertoire file appears here via TCRdb, limited to in-frame rearrangements. These files lack a portion of the clones; in checked studies, under half of the deficit traces to unresolved V genes, and the cause of the others is not known. D and trimming were read from the DNA, whereas the V and J calls and clone size are those reported in that table. Present in this sample are 150,000 or so clones, approximately 70% of which were seen just once. Approximately 2% of the sample is in the top ten clones.

Collaborating institutions collected whole blood in K2EDTA tubes following their own protocols. For TCRbeta analysis, collaborators shipped samples as frozen whole blood, isolated PBMCs, or DNA extracted from either of those sample types. Per the germline V gene (reference sequence), SEHNR is the CDR1 and FQNEAQ is the CDR2. At the junction V is shortened by 4 bases and J by 2 bases; bases outside the gene matches: 8. The CDR3 runs 15 amino acids, cysteine and phenylalanine included. Only the CDR3 DNA stays, 45 bases, in frame from base 1. The rearranged segments are TRBV7-9 and TRBJ2-7; a stretch of 7 junction bases matches TRBD2. This TCR derives from a woman in her sixties or seventies with acute or convalescent COVID-19. Specimen: peripheral blood. The CDR3 is CASSSSGNPAYEQYF. DNA sequence: TGTGCCAGCAGCTCGAGCGGGAACCCCGCCTACGAGCAGTACTTC.